This record concerns one T cell receptor beta chain sequence. The authors ran a second PCR of about 7 to 11 cycles using a sample-barcoded 5' primer and a J-beta primer mix. One entry per CDR3 protein, called by TCRdb with MiXCR from the 5' RACE reads. This sample has about 1.4 million distinct CDR3 sequences, with approximately 59% found just once. This sample stems from a study of blood T cells in healthy people across ages. V was shortened by 4 bases and J by 1 base, with 7 bases between the two germline ends. Per germline, CDR1 MNHEY and CDR2 SMNVEV (reference sequence). The CDR3 is 14 residues long.

The gene calls are TRBV27 and TRBJ2-2; no clear D gene. What was sequenced was blood. This clonotype was obtained from a man younger than 30 in good health. The CDR3 DNA reads as TGTGCCAGCAGTTCTGGGATGAACACCGGGGAGCTGTTTTTT. This sequence encodes CASSSGMNTGELFF.